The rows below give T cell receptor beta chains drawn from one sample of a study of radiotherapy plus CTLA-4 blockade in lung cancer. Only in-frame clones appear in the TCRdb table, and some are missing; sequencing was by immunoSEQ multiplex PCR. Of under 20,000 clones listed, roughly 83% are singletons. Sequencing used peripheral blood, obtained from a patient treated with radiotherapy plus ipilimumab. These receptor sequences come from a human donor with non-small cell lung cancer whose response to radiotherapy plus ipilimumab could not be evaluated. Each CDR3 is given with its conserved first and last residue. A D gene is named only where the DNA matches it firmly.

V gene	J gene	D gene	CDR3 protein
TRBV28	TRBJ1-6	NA	CASSFVSWAGNSPLHF
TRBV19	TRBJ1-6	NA	CASSYDRWDNSPLHF
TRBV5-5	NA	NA	CASSLGDWSYYEQYF
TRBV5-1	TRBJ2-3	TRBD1	CASSLGLGRGQADTQYF
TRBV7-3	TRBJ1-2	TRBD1	CASSPGGAGGHYGYTF
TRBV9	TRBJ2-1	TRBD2	CASSGPAGVAEQFF
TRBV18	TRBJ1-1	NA	CASSPNKNTEAFF
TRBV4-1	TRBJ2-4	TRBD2	CASSHTAGPPLGTIQYF
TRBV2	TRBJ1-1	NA	CASSEAPPNTEAFF
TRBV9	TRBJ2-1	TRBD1	CASSAMGDRYNEQFF
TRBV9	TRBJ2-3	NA	CASSVGGADTQYF
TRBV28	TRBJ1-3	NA	CASSPPGSGNTIYF
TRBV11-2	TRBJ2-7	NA	CASSVIGAYEQYF
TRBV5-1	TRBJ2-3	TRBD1	CASSLSGTGGTDTQYF
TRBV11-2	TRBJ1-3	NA	CASSLSFTAGNTIYF
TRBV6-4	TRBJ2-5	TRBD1	CASSDSPTGGKETQYF
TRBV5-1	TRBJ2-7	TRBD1	CASTRGQGREQYF
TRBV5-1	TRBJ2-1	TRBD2	CASSLASGPNEQFF
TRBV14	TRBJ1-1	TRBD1	CASSLVQGATEAFF
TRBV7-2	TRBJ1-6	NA	CASRLGGGVGSPLHF
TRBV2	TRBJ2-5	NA	CASSEGRGKETQYF
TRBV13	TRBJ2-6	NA	CASSWGTPSGANVLTF
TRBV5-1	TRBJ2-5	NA	CASSSRETQYF
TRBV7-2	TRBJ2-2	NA	CASSRNTGELFF
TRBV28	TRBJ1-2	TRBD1	CASSLPQGLQGDYTF
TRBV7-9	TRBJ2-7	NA	CASSLARASGQYF
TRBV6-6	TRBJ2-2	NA	CASSYGLHTGELFF
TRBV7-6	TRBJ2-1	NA	CASSQYGANEQFF
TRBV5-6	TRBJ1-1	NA	CASTPEGRGAGFF
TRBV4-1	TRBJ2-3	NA	CASSQDIRDKYTDTQYF
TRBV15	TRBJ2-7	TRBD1	CATSRSGTGWGRDEQYF
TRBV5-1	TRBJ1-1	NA	CASSLDGQGDTEAFF
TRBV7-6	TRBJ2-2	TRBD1	CASSSPPDRENTGELFF
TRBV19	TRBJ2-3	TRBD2	CASSILAGGTDTQYF